The sequence of this TCR beta chain was determined in a study of cytomegalovirus exposure and HLA in healthy donors. Only a few counts were recorded for this clone. Its matching antigen is unknown. Germline V gene data show CDR1 as LNHDA and CDR2 as SQIVND (reference sequence). This CDR3 has 14 amino acids. Germline trimming cut 9 bases from V and 4 bases from J; bases unmatched to any gene: 11. Researchers ran the PCR with 60 Vbeta and 13 Jbeta primers. Using immunoSEQ multiplex PCR, the repertoire was profiled, and TCRdb retains in-frame clones only, with some absent. This sample has some 180,000 clones, with roughly a tenth found just once. Whole-study findings and limits: In a later analysis, V- and J-gene trimming of beta chains associated with a DCLRE1C missense variant, replicated independently. The classifier reportedly diagnosed cytomegalovirus status with high sensitivity and specificity.

The sequencing sample was made of PBMCs. This clonotype originated in a woman aged 30 to 39 in good health and CMV-seropositive. The V gene is TRBV19, the J gene TRBJ1-2; 7 bases line up with TRBD1. CDR3 residues: CASRRGGTAYGYTF. CDR3 DNA sequence: TGTGCCAGCCGACGAGGCGGGACAGCCTATGGCTACACCTTC. Using reference TRBV19 and TRBJ1-2 for the parts outside the CDR3, the full variable domain is DGGITQSPKYLFRKEGQNVTLSCEQNLNHDAMYWYRQDPGQGLRLIYYSQIVNDFQKGDIAEGYSVSREKKESFPLTVTSAQKNPTAFYLCASRRGGTAYGYTFGSGTRLTVV.